This record covers a single T cell receptor (beta chain). Clones were read by immunoSEQ multiplex PCR, and TCRdb kept only the in-frame ones, dropping some. Of about 150,000 clones listed, 94% are singletons. The data were obtained in a study of OX40 agonist ivuxolimab in advanced cancers. The wider study: Partial responses were recorded for three patients, including one with hepatocellular carcinoma and two with cutaneous melanoma.

J gave up 8 bases and V 8 bases, and 6 bases lay outside the gene matches. Germline CDR1 is SNHLY and CDR2 is FYNNEI. The CDR3 length is 14 residues. V and J are TRBV2 and TRBJ1-6, with 10 bases fitting TRBD1. The source material was CD4+ or CD8+ T cells sorted from blood, sampled in a trial of the OX40 agonist ivuxolimab. This TCR was sampled from an adult with an advanced solid tumor such as melanoma, head and neck, liver or kidney cancer. The CDR3 nucleotides are TGTGCCAGCGGCAGGGGACAGGGGCATTCACCCCTCCACTTT. It translates to CASGRGQGHSPLHF. Together with reference TRBV2 and TRBJ1-6, the CDR3 gives the full variable domain: EPEVTQTPSHQVTQMGQEVILRCVPISNHLYFYWYRQILGQKVEFLVSFYNNEISEKSEIFDDQFSVERPDGSNFTLKIRSTKLEDSAMYFCASGRGQGHSPLHFGNGTRLTVT.